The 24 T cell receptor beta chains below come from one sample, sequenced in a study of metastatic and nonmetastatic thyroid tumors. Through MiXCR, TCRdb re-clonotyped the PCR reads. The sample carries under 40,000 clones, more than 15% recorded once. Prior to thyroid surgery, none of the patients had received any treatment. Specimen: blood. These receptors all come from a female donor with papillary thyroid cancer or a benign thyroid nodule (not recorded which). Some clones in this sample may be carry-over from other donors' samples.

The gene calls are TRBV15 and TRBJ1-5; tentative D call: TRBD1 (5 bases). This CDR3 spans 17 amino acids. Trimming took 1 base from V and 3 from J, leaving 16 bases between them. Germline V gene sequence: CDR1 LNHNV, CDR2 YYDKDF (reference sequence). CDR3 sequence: CATSRARGVRTNQPQHF. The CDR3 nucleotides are TGTGCCACCAGCAGAGCAAGAGGGGTGCGGACCAATCAGCCCCAGCATTTT.

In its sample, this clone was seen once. CDR3 coding DNA: TGTGCCAGCAGCTTAACGGGGACTATCGTGACTTACAATGAGCAGTTCTTC. It codes for CASSLTGTIVTYNEQFF. This chain joins TRBV7-3 and TRBJ2-1; 7 nucleotides agree with TRBD2. V lost 0 bases and J lost 4; bases outside the gene matches: 9. CDR3 length: 17 amino acids. The germline V gene encodes CDR1 SGHTA and CDR2 FQGTGA.

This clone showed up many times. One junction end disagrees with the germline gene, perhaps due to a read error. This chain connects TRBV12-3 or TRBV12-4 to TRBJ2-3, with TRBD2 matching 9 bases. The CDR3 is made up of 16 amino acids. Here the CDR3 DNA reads TGTGCCAGCAGTTTTGGTCTAGCGGGGTACACAGATATGCAGTATTTT. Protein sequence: CASSFGLAGYTDMQYF.

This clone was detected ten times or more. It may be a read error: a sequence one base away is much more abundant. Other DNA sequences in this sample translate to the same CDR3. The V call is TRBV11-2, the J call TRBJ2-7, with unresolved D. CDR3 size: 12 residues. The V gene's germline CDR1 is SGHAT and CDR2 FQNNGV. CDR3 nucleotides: TGCGCCAGCAGCTTAGAGTTGGTCGAGCAGTACTTC. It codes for CASSLELVEQYF.

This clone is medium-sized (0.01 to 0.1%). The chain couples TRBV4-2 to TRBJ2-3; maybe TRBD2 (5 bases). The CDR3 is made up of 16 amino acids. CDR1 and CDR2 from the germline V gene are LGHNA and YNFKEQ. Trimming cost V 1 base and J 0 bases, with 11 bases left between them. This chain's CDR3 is CASSQGADLSTDTQYF. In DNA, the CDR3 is TGTGCCAGCAGCCAAGGAGCGGATCTTAGCACAGATACGCAGTATTTT.

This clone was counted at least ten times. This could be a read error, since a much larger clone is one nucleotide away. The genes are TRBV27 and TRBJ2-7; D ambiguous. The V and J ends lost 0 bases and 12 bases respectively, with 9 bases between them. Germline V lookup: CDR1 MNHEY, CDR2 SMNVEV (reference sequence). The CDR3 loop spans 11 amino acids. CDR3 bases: TGTGCCAGCAGTTTATCTGGCGGCTTGTACTTC. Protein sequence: CASSLSGGLYF.

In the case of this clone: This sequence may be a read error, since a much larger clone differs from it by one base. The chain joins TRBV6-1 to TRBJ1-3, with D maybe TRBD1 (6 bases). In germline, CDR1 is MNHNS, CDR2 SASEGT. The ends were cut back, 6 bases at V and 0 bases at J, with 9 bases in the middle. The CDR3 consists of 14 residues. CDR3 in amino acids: CASSGTLSGNTIYF. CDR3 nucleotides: TGTGCCAGCAGCGGGACACTCTCTGGAAACACCATATATTTT.

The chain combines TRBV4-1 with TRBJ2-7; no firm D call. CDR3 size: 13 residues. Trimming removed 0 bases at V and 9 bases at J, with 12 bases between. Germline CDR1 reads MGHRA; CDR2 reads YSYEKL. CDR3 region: CASSQDRYGLQYF. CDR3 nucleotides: TGCGCCAGCAGCCAAGATCGGTACGGGTTGCAGTACTTC.

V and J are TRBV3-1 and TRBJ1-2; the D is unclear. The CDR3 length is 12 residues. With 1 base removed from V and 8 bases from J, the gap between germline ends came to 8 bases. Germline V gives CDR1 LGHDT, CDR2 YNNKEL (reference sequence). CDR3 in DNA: TGTGCCAGCAGCCAAGGTGCTAGGGGCTACACCTTC. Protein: CASSQGARGYTF.

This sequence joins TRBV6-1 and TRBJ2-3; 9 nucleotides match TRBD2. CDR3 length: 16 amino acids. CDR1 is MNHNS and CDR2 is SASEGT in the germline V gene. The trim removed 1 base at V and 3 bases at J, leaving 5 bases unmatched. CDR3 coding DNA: TGTGCCAGCAGTGAAGATGGCGGGGGGGCGACAGATACGCAGTATTTT. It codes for CASSEDGGGATDTQYF.

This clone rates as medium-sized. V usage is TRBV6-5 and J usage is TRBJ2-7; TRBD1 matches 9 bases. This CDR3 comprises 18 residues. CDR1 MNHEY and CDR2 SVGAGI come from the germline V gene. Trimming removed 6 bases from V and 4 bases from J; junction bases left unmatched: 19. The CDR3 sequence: CASSAVPGQGGGGYEQYF. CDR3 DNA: TGTGCCAGCAGCGCTGTCCCGGGACAGGGAGGAGGTGGGTACGAGCAGTACTTC.

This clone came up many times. CDR3 protein: CASSLGTGGVNTEAFF. CDR3 bases: TGTGCCAGCAGCTTAGGGACAGGAGGGGTGAACACTGAAGCTTTCTTT. The chain joins TRBV11-1 to TRBJ1-1; 7 nucleotides align to TRBD1. The CDR3 is 16 amino acids. Trimming cost V 1 base and J 0 bases; bases outside gene matches: 5. Germline V gene data show CDR1 as SGHAT and CDR2 as FQDESV (reference sequence).

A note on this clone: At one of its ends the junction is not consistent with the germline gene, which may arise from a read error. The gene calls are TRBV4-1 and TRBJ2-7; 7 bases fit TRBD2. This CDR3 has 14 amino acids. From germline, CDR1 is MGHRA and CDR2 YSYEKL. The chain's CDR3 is CASSQEREAHEQYF. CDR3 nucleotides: TGCGCCAGTAGCCAAGAACGGGAGGCCCACGAGCAGTACTTC.

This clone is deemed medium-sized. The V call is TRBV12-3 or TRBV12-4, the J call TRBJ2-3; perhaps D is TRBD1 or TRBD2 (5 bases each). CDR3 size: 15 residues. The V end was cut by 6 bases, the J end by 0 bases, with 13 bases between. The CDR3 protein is CASRTGTASTDTQYF. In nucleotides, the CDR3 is TGTGCCAGCAGGACCGGGACGGCAAGCACAGATACGCAGTATTTT.

The CDR3 is CSALGLAGGGNGEQYF. DNA for the CDR3: TGCAGTGCTCTCGGACTAGCGGGAGGAGGGAATGGGGAGCAGTACTTC. The V and J genes are TRBV20-1 and TRBJ2-7; 14 bases are a match to TRBD2. With V trimmed by 5 bases and J by 7 bases, 13 bases remained unmatched. CDR3 length: 16 residues. The germline CDR1 and CDR2 sequences are DFQATT and SNEGSKA (reference sequence).

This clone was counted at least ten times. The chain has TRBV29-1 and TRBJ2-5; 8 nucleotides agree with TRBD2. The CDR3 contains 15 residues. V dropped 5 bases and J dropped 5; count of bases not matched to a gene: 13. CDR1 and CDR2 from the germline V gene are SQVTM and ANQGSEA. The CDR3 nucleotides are TGCAGCGTTCCCCGGGGGGGGGGCGCAAAGGAGACCCAGTACTTC. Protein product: CSVPRGGGAKETQYF.

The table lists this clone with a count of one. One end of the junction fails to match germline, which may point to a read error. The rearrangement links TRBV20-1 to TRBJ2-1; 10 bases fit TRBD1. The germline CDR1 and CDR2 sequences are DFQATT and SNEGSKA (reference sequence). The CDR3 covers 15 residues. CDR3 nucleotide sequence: TGCAGTGCCACTCATCCGGGACAGGGGTACAGTGAGCAGTTCTTC. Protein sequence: CSATHPGQGYSEQFF.

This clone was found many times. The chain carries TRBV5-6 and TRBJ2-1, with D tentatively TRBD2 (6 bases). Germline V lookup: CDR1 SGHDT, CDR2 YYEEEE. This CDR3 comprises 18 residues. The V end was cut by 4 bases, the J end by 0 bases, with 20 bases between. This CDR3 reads CASSGVWGLRDSYNEQFF. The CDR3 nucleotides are TGTGCCAGCAGCGGAGTTTGGGGACTTAGAGACTCCTACAATGAGCAGTTCTTC.

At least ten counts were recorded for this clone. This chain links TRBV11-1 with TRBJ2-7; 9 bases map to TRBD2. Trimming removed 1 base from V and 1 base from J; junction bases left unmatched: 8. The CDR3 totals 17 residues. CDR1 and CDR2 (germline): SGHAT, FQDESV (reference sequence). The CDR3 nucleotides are TGTGCCAGCAGCTTAGGCGTAAGTAGCGGGGGATCCTACGAGCAGTACTTC. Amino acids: CASSLGVSSGGSYEQYF.

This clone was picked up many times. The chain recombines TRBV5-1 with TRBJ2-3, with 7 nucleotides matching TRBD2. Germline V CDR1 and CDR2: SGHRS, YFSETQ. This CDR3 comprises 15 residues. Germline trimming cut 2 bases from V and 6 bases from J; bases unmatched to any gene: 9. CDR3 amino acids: CASSFAGVAVDTQYF. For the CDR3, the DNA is TGCGCCAGCAGCTTCGCGGGAGTGGCCGTCGATACGCAGTATTTT.

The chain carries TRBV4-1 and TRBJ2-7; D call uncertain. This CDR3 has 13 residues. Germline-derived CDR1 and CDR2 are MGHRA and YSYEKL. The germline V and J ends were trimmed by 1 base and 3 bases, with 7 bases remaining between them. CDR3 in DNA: TGCGCCAGCAGCCAAGTCCCACACTACGAGCAGTACTTC. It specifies CASSQVPHYEQYF.

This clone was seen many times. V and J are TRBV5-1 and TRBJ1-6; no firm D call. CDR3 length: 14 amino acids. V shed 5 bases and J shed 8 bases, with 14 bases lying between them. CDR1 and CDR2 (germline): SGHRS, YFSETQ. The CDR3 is CASSTEGNDSPLHF. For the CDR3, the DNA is TGCGCCAGCAGTACGGAAGGGAACGATTCACCCCTCCACTTT. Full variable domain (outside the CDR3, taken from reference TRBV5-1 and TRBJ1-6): KAGVTQTPRYLIKTRGQQVTLSCSPISGHRSVSWYQQTPGQGLQFLFEYFSETQRNKGNFPGRFSGRQFSNSRSEMNVSTLELGDSALYLCASSTEGNDSPLHFGNGTRLTVT.

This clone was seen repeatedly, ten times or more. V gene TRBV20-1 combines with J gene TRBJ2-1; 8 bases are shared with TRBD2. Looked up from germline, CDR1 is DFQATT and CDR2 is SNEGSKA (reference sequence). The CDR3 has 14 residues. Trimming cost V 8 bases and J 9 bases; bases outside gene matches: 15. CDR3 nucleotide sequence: TGCAGTTCGAACCCGGCTAGCGGGCTCCCTGAGCAGTTCTTC. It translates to CSSNPASGLPEQFF.

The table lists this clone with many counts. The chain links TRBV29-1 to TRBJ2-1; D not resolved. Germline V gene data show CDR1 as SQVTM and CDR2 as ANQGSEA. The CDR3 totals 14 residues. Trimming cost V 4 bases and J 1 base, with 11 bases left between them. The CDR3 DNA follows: TGCAGCGTTGTAGGTAGCTGGTCCTACAATGAGCAGTTCTTC. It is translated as CSVVGSWSYNEQFF.